This record covers a single T cell receptor beta chain. Its antigen is not known. The sample is drawn from a study of cytomegalovirus exposure and HLA in healthy donors. Regarding the study as a whole: Reports showed the classifier diagnosing cytomegalovirus status with high specificity and sensitivity. The presence/absence work took it that sequencing depth was about the same across donors. Evidence from a later analysis indicated that most CMV-associated TCR beta chains looked HLA-restricted.

Per germline, CDR1 MNHNS and CDR2 SASEGT. The CDR3 sequence is 14 residues long. V shed 5 bases and J 5 bases; nucleotides not matched to a gene: 2. PCR involved 60 Vbeta and 13 Jbeta primers. The table came from immunoSEQ multiplex PCR; TCRdb's copy has only in-frame clones and leaves some out. In the table there are some 120,000 clones, about 78% of which are singletons. The clonotype originates from a woman between 40 and 55 years old in good health and CMV-seropositive. V gene TRBV6-1 combines with J gene TRBJ1-5, with 11 nucleotides matching TRBD1. Sequencing was carried out using PBMCs. The CDR3 DNA is TGTGCCAGCAGTCGGACAGGGGGCGATCAGCCCCAGCATTTT. This translates into CASSRTGGDQPQHF.